The 12 T cell receptor beta chains given below trace back to one sample, sequenced in a study of T cell therapy after organ transplantation. These receptors' antigens are unknown. Measured with immunoSEQ multiplex PCR; TCRdb has only the in-frame clones, and not every one. This table holds approximately 52,000 clones, about 95% found once. This sample comprised CD8+ T cells from blood, obtained before autologous CMV-specific T cell therapy. The receptors shown here come from a human patient who had received a solid organ transplant and had CMV disease.

The chain is built from TRBV29-1 and TRBJ2-7; either TRBD1 or TRBD2 may supply D (6 bases each). V was pared by 2 bases and J by 0 bases, with 23 bases between. Per the germline V gene, CDR1 is SQVTM and CDR2 is ANQGSEA. The CDR3 has 18 amino acids. The CDR3 sequence is CSVEYPRAAGQLSYEQYF. CDR3 nucleotide sequence: TGCAGCGTTGAATACCCTCGAGCCGCGGGACAACTCTCCTACGAGCAGTACTTC.

This clone was recorded only once. The chain joins TRBV27 to TRBJ1-2; 8 nucleotides agree with TRBD1. V shed 7 bases and J 7 bases; nucleotides not matched to a gene: 11. CDR3 length: 14 amino acids. Germline V gene sequence: CDR1 MNHEY, CDR2 SMNVEV (reference sequence). The CDR3 here is CASTISGGDGGYTF. The CDR3 nucleotides are TGTGCCAGCACCATTTCAGGGGGCGATGGTGGCTACACCTTC.

In DNA, the CDR3 is TGCGCCAGCAGCCATGGACAGGGTGCCTACGAGCAGTACTTC. Protein product: CASSHGQGAYEQYF. The chain combines TRBV4-1 with TRBJ2-7; 8 bases line up with TRBD1. CDR1 is MGHRA, CDR2 YSYEKL, per germline. Trimming at V came to 3 bases and at J to 2 bases, leaving 3 bases not matched to a gene. The CDR3 is made up of 14 amino acids.

The rearrangement uses TRBV15 and TRBJ2-1, with D perhaps being TRBD1 or TRBD2 (5 bases each). The CDR3 is 14 residues long. V was clipped by 4 bases and J by 5 bases, with 12 bases between them. Germline V CDR1 and CDR2: LNHNV, YYDKDF (reference sequence). The CDR3 sequence is CATSTGTVDNEQFF. The CDR3 DNA follows: TGTGCCACCAGCACCGGGACGGTGGACAATGAGCAGTTCTTC. The whole variable domain, remainder taken from reference TRBV15 and TRBJ2-1, is DAMVIQNPRYQVTQFGKPVTLSCSQTLNHNVMYWYQQKSSQAPKLLFHYYDKDFNNEADTPDNFQSRRPNTSFCFLDIRSPGLGDTAMYLCATSTGTVDNEQFFGPGTRLTVL.

This clone was picked up one time. This rearrangement joins TRBV4-3 to TRBJ2-2; D is ambiguous. CDR1 and CDR2 (germline): LGHNA, YSLEER. Trimming took off 0 bases at V and 5 bases at J, with 7 bases between the two ends. This CDR3 is built from 14 residues. CDR3 loop: CASSQDAATGELFF. As DNA, the CDR3 is TGCGCCAGCAGCCAAGATGCGGCAACCGGGGAGCTGTTTTTT.

The genes are TRBV5-4 and TRBJ2-5; 7 bases fit TRBD1. The CDR3 is made up of 16 amino acids. V lost 4 bases and J lost 5; bases outside the gene matches: 14. Germline-derived CDR1 and CDR2 are SGHNT and YYREEE (reference sequence). The CDR3 DNA sequence: TGTGCCAGCAGCGAAACCGGGACAGCCTTGGGGGAGACCCAGTACTTC. Translated: CASSETGTALGETQYF.

The chain is built from TRBV5-5 and TRBJ2-7; 8 nucleotides match TRBD1. The V gene's germline CDR1 is SGHKS and CDR2 YYEKEE (reference sequence). The length of the CDR3 is 15 residues. V was pared by 2 bases and J by 2 bases, with 6 bases of the junction left unmatched. The CDR3 bases are TGTGCCAGCAGCTTTGGACAGGGTTGGACCTACGAGCAGTACTTC. The encoded protein is CASSFGQGWTYEQYF.

The chain recombines TRBV6-4 with TRBJ2-3; TRBD1 agrees at 8 bases. This CDR3 comprises 14 residues. The germline gives CDR1 MRHNA, CDR2 SNTAGT. The junction had 1 base not matched to a gene; V was cut back by 4 bases and J by 1 base. CDR3 amino acids: CASSGGQGTDTQYF. Here the CDR3 DNA reads TGTGCCAGCAGTGGGGGACAGGGCACAGATACGCAGTATTTT.

This clone showed up just once. V is TRBV19 and J is TRBJ2-1, with 7 positions matching TRBD1. Trimming cost V 5 bases and J 2 bases; bases outside gene matches: 3. This CDR3 is built from 14 residues. The germline V gene has CDR1 LNHDA and CDR2 SQIVND (reference sequence). Here the CDR3 DNA reads TGTGCCAGTAGTTGGACAGGAGCCTACAATGAGCAGTTCTTC. Its protein product is CASSWTGAYNEQFF. Together with reference TRBV19 and TRBJ2-1, the CDR3 gives the full variable domain: DGGITQSPKYLFRKEGQNVTLSCEQNLNHDAMYWYRQDPGQGLRLIYYSQIVNDFQKGDIAEGYSVSREKKESFPLTVTSAQKNPTAFYLCASSWTGAYNEQFFGPGTRLTVL.

The chain combines TRBV13 with TRBJ1-2; TRBD1 is a possible D gene (5 bases). The CDR3 is 14 residues long. V lost 4 bases and J lost 4, with 13 bases in between. Germline V gives CDR1 PRHDT, CDR2 FYEKMQ (reference sequence). The CDR3 reads CASSWGSGIYGYTF. CDR3 sequence (DNA): TGTGCCAGCAGCTGGGGTTCAGGGATCTATGGCTACACCTTC.

The gene calls are TRBV19 and TRBJ1-2; TRBD1 is a possible D gene (6 bases). The CDR3 length is 11 residues. V dropped 7 bases and J dropped 6 bases, with 9 bases sitting between them. Germline CDR1 reads LNHDA; CDR2 reads SQIVND (reference sequence). CDR3 sequence: CASKEGDGYTF. For the CDR3, the DNA is TGTGCCAGTAAGGAGGGGGATGGCTACACCTTC.

The chain carries TRBV6-6 and TRBJ1-3; no reliable D call. V shed 6 bases and J shed 2 bases, with 14 bases lying between them. The CDR3 runs 15 residues. Germline V gene sequence: CDR1 MNHNY, CDR2 SVGAGI (reference sequence). CDR3 amino acids: CASSPSQGTGNTIYF. Written as DNA, the CDR3 is TGTGCCAGCAGCCCCAGTCAAGGGACTGGAAACACCATATATTTT.